These 30 T cell receptor beta chains were all obtained from the same sample, sequenced in a study of Ad26.COV2.S vaccination and SARS-CoV-2 variants. The treatment is: 19 received Ad26.COV2.S at low or high dose, single or two shots; five or six received placebo; per-sample allocation not given. Sampling was performed 63 days after the first vaccine or placebo injection. Sequencing used immunoSEQ multiplex PCR; TCRdb keeps in-frame clones, though not all of them. The data contain around 270,000 clones, roughly 87% of them seen just once; the ten biggest clones take up 2.5% to 3.5%. Sequencing was performed on peripheral blood, taken in a trial of Ad26.COV2.S vaccine versus placebo. Receptor source: a person aged 18-65 years who received the Ad26.COV2.S COVID-19 vaccine or a placebo.

This clone has a single count. This chain uses TRBV4-1 with TRBJ1-1, with 8 positions matching TRBD1. The CDR3 has 15 amino acids. J was trimmed by 7 bases and V by 5 bases; bases with no gene match: 12. Germline CDR1 reads MGHRA; CDR2 reads YSYEKL. DNA for the CDR3: TGCGCCAGCAGCGCTGCAAACAGGGGGAGTCTTGAAGCTTTCTTT. Protein sequence: CASSAANRGSLEAFF.

This chain joins TRBV7-9 and TRBJ1-2, with 8 bases aligning to TRBD1. The germline V gene has CDR1 SEHNR and CDR2 FQNEAQ (reference sequence). The length of the CDR3 is 13 residues. With 3 bases clipped from V and 4 bases from J, the junction kept 1 base outside the gene matches. The CDR3 DNA is TGTGCCAGCAGCTTTGGACAGGGCTATGGCTACACCTTC. Translation: CASSFGQGYGYTF. The full variable domain, rest sourced from reference TRBV7-9 and TRBJ1-2, is DTGVSQNPRHKITKRGQNVTFRCDPISEHNRLYWYRQTLGQGPEFLTYFQNEAQLEKSRLLSDRFSAERPKGSFSTLEIQRTEQGDSAMYLCASSFGQGYGYTFGSGTRLTVV.

This clone was detected a few times. DNA for the CDR3: TGTGCCAGCAGCTTAGGCGGGGGTCAGAATACGCAGTATTTT. Translated, it gives CASSLGGGQNTQYF. V and J are TRBV7-2 and TRBJ2-3, with 7 nucleotides matching TRBD2. With 1 base clipped from V and 7 bases from J, the junction kept 5 bases outside the gene matches. The CDR3 is made up of 14 amino acids. CDR1 SGHTA and CDR2 FQGNSA come from the germline V gene.

The chain uses TRBV5-4 and TRBJ2-7; 7 nucleotides agree with TRBD1. Germline CDR1 reads SGHNT; CDR2 reads YYREEE (reference sequence). The CDR3 runs to 14 residues. The V segment lost 4 bases and the J segment 3 bases; nucleotides outside the gene matches: 7. In nucleotides, the CDR3 is TGTGCCAGCAGCCAGACAGGGATCGACTACGAGCAGTACTTC. Translation: CASSQTGIDYEQYF.

CDR3 DNA: TGCGCCAGCAGCTTGGTCAGCGGCCAAGAGACCCAGTACTTC. Translating gives CASSLVSGQETQYF. The chain has TRBV5-1 and TRBJ2-5, with a tentative D call TRBD2 (5 bases). Germline values: CDR1 SGHRS, CDR2 YFSETQ. Trimming cost V 0 bases and J 1 base, with 7 bases left between them. CDR3 size: 14 residues.

J is TRBJ2-7 and V is TRBV9, with TRBD1 matching over 9 bases. The CDR3 is made up of 15 amino acids. Germline V gene data show CDR1 as SGDLS and CDR2 as YYNGEE. The trim removed 4 bases at V and 3 bases at J, leaving 8 bases unmatched. The CDR3 DNA reads as TGTGCCAGCAGCCGGGGACAGGGCAAGGGCTACGAGCAGTACTTC. As protein: CASSRGQGKGYEQYF. The variable domain in full, completed from reference TRBV9 and TRBJ2-7, reads DSGVTQTPKHLITATGQRVTLRCSPRSGDLSVYWYQQSLDQGLQFLIQYYNGEERAKGNILERFSAQQFPDLHSELNLSSLELGDSALYFCASSRGQGKGYEQYFGPGTRLTVT.

The V and J genes are TRBV7-8 and TRBJ2-5, with 9 bases aligning to TRBD1. Germline V gene sequence: CDR1 SGHVS, CDR2 FQNEAQ. V was clipped by 5 bases and J by 3 bases; unmatched bases: 10. The CDR3 sequence is 16 residues long. The CDR3 nucleotides are TGTGCCAGCAGCAAGGACAGGGGCAGATTAGAAGAGACCCAGTACTTC. Residues: CASSKDRGRLEETQYF.

The rearrangement uses TRBV5-5 and TRBJ1-5, with D possibly matching TRBD1 (5 bases). The CDR3 sequence is 17 residues long. Deletions cut 4 bases from V and 0 bases from J, with 17 bases between. CDR1 is SGHKS and CDR2 is YYEKEE in the germline V gene (reference sequence). Written as DNA, the CDR3 is TGTGCCAGCAGCCCCCACGGGGGAGTTTATAGCAATCAGCCCCAGCATTTT. Its translation is CASSPHGGVYSNQPQHF.

The chain recombines TRBV30 with TRBJ2-4, with a tentative D call TRBD1 (6 bases). V lost 2 bases to trimming and J lost 3 bases, with 11 bases between them. CDR1 and CDR2 (germline): GTSNPN, SVGIG (reference sequence). This CDR3 region has 14 residues. CDR3 region: CAWSRTVLKNIQYF. CDR3 sequence (DNA): TGTGCCTGGAGTAGGACAGTTCTCAAAAACATTCAGTACTTC.

The chain employs TRBV29-1 and TRBJ1-5; TRBD1 aligns across 8 bases. This CDR3 is built from 14 residues. V trimming: 6 bases; J trimming: 3 bases; junction bases outside the gene matches: 7. Germline V gene sequence: CDR1 SQVTM, CDR2 ANQGSEA. The CDR3 DNA reads TGCAGCGTGGTGGACAGGGTGTACAATCAGCCCCAGCATTTT. Its translation is CSVVDRVYNQPQHF.

The chain couples TRBV2 to TRBJ2-2; tentatively, D is TRBD1 (5 bases). CDR1 is SNHLY, CDR2 FYNNEI, per germline. Trimming pared 9 bases from V and 1 base from J, leaving 12 bases between. The CDR3 has 14 amino acids. The CDR3 nucleotides read TGTGCCAGTAAGGGGTACCTGAACACCGGGGAGCTGTTTTTT. Protein sequence: CASKGYLNTGELFF.

This rearrangement joins TRBV25-1 to TRBJ1-1; 9 nucleotides line up with TRBD1. The trim removed 1 base at V and 11 bases at J, leaving 2 bases unmatched. The CDR3 covers 12 residues. The germline V gene has CDR1 MGHDK and CDR2 SYGVNS. CDR3 protein: CASSEWTGEAFF. CDR3 bases: TGTGCCAGCAGTGAATGGACAGGGGAGGCTTTCTTT.

The chain has TRBV6-2 or TRBV6-3 and TRBJ2-7; 9 bases match TRBD2. After removal of 5 bases from V and 2 bases from J, the junction contained 4 bases not matched to a gene. Germline CDR1 is MNHEY and CDR2 is SVGEGT. The CDR3 loop spans 14 amino acids. The CDR3 coding sequence is TGTGCCAGCAGTGGCGGACTAGCGACCTACGAGCAGTACGTC. This encodes CASSGGLATYEQYV.

The V call is TRBV7-9, the J call TRBJ2-1, with 7 positions matching TRBD2. The germline gives CDR1 SEHNR, CDR2 FQNEAQ (reference sequence). Trimming cost V 4 bases and J 1 base; bases outside gene matches: 13. The CDR3 contains 18 residues. The CDR3 region is CASSSIGRGALSYNEQFF. The CDR3 DNA reads TGTGCCAGCAGCTCAATAGGGAGGGGAGCTCTGTCCTACAATGAGCAGTTCTTC.

V is TRBV5-1 and J is TRBJ1-3, with 7 bases that match TRBD1. V lost 4 bases to trimming and J lost 0 bases; unmatched junction nucleotides: 7. Germline lookup yields CDR1 SGHRS and CDR2 YFSETQ. This CDR3 is 16 amino acids long. The CDR3, as DNA: TGCGCCAGCAGCCCGGGACAGTTCAGCTCTGGAAACACCATATATTTT. Amino acid sequence: CASSPGQFSSGNTIYF.

The CDR3 loop is CASNDQGGYTF. In nucleotides, the CDR3 is TGCGCCAGCAACGACCAGGGCGGCTACACCTTC. This chain uses TRBV5-1 with TRBJ1-2; perhaps TRBD1 as D (5 bases). The V and J ends lost 6 bases and 8 bases respectively, with 11 bases between them. Germline loops: CDR1 SGHRS, CDR2 YFSETQ. This CDR3 has 11 residues.

The rearrangement links TRBV4-3 to TRBJ2-7, with D tentatively TRBD1 (5 bases). The CDR3 covers 15 residues. Between the trimmed V and J ends, which lost 0 bases and 2 bases, there was a span of 11 bases. Germline V lookup: CDR1 LGHNA, CDR2 YSLEER. Here the CDR3 DNA reads TGCGCCAGCAGCCAAGATTCCGGCAGGGCCTACGAGCAGTACTTC. Protein: CASSQDSGRAYEQYF.

The CDR3 sequence: CASSPSKDEQFF. In DNA form, the CDR3 reads TGTGCCAGCTCACCATCCAAAGATGAGCAGTTCTTC. The genes are TRBV18 and TRBJ2-1; D remains unclear. With 2 bases removed from V and 8 bases from J, the gap between germline ends came to 7 bases. Germline loops: CDR1 KGHSH, CDR2 LQKENI. This CDR3 contains 12 residues.

This sequence joins TRBV5-1 and TRBJ2-2; the match to TRBD2 covers 10 bases. CDR1 and CDR2 from the germline V gene are SGHRS and YFSETQ. V shed 3 bases, J shed 5 bases, and the junction held 19 bases outside the gene matches. There are 20 residues in the CDR3. Here the CDR3 reads CASSSSPAGGLGSGTGELFF. The DNA of the CDR3 is TGCGCCAGCAGCTCGTCCCCAGCGGGAGGGCTTGGTTCAGGAACCGGGGAGCTGTTTTTT.

This clone was counted between two and nine times. The chain is built from TRBV3-1 (or the pseudogene TRBV3-2) and TRBJ1-4, with D uncertain. The CDR3 has 16 residues. Trimming pared 4 bases from V and 10 bases from J, leaving 22 bases between. Germline V CDR1 and CDR2: LGHDT, YNNKEL (reference sequence). CDR3 nucleotides: TGTGCCAGCAGCCCCACCGGCTTCACTCGAGGGCGAAAACTGTTTTTT. Translated, it gives CASSPTGFTRGRKLFF.

CDR3 sequence: CASSRPEFGETQYF. For the CDR3, the DNA is TGTGCCAGCAGCCGGCCCGAGTTTGGAGAGACCCAGTACTTC. J is TRBJ2-5 and V is TRBV14; D is unresolved. Germline V lookup: CDR1 SGHDN, CDR2 FVKESK. The CDR3 runs 14 residues. V lost 4 bases and J 4 bases, leaving 13 bases between the germline ends.

V usage is TRBV24-1 and J usage is TRBJ2-2; either TRBD1 or TRBD2 may fit D (5 bases each). Germline V lookup: CDR1 KGHDR, CDR2 SFDVKD. The CDR3 covers 15 residues. V dropped 12 bases and J dropped 2 bases, with 18 bases sitting between them. The CDR3 loop is CASQRRDPNTGELFF. The CDR3 region has the DNA TGTGCCTCCCAGAGACGGGACCCTAACACCGGGGAGCTGTTTTTT.

The rearrangement links TRBV7-9 to TRBJ1-1; 7 bases match TRBD1. Germline CDR1 reads SEHNR; CDR2 reads FQNEAQ (reference sequence). With 5 bases clipped from V and 4 bases from J, the junction kept 7 bases outside the gene matches. The CDR3 sequence is 14 residues long. For the CDR3, the DNA is TGTGCCAGCAGCGGAATCACAGGGGCCACTGAAGCTTTCTTT. It specifies CASSGITGATEAFF.

J is TRBJ1-6 and V is TRBV5-6; no reliable D call. The CDR3 length is 14 residues. Trimming shortened V by 4 bases and J by 6 bases, and 11 bases separated the two germline ends. Germline-derived CDR1 and CDR2 are SGHDT and YYEEEE. CDR3 nucleotide sequence: TGTGCCAGCAGCGTGGGAACTCCTAATTCACCCCTCCACTTT. This sequence encodes CASSVGTPNSPLHF.

J is TRBJ1-5 and V is TRBV9; 7 bases agree with TRBD1. Germline V CDR1 and CDR2: SGDLS, YYNGEE. With V trimmed by 3 bases and J by 3 bases, 6 bases remained unmatched. CDR3 size: 15 residues. CDR3 loop: CASSATGAFNQPQHF. In DNA form, the CDR3 reads TGTGCCAGCAGCGCCACAGGGGCATTCAATCAGCCCCAGCATTTT.

The V and J genes are TRBV7-9 and TRBJ2-1, with 13 bases matching TRBD2. The CDR3 sequence is 18 residues long. Per germline, CDR1 SEHNR and CDR2 FQNEAQ (reference sequence). With V trimmed by 8 bases and J by 10 bases, 20 bases remained unmatched. The CDR3 region is CASPREGFGTSGNVEQFF. The CDR3 DNA is TGTGCCAGCCCGAGGGAGGGGTTCGGGACTAGCGGGAACGTGGAGCAGTTCTTC.

The V and J genes are TRBV7-8 and TRBJ1-4; no clear D. Trimming took off 3 bases at V and 5 bases at J, with 4 bases between the two ends. Germline CDR1 is SGHVS and CDR2 is FQNEAQ. There are 12 residues in the CDR3. The CDR3: CASSFRNEKLFF. CDR3 sequence (DNA): TGTGCCAGCAGCTTTAGGAATGAAAAACTGTTTTTT.

The rearrangement uses TRBV27 and TRBJ1-4, with TRBD1 matching over 8 bases. The CDR3 loop spans 17 amino acids. Trimming took 5 bases from V and 3 from J; bases not matched to a gene: 11. From germline, CDR1 is MNHEY and CDR2 SMNVEV (reference sequence). The CDR3 DNA follows: TGTGCCAGCAGTAAGCGGACAGGGTGGCGATCTAATGAAAAACTGTTTTTT. Its protein product is CASSKRTGWRSNEKLFF.

V and J are TRBV4-1 and TRBJ1-2; 8 bases agree with TRBD1. The length of the CDR3 is 15 residues. In germline, CDR1 is MGHRA, CDR2 YSYEKL. After removal of 5 bases from V and 1 base from J, the junction contained 6 bases not matched to a gene. CDR3 coding DNA: TGCGCCAGCAGCAAGGGACAGGATCTTAACTATGGCTACACCTTC. Translated, it gives CASSKGQDLNYGYTF.

This chain joins TRBV6-4 and TRBJ2-2, with TRBD1 identical over 7 bases. Trimming at V came to 3 bases and at J to 7 bases, leaving 5 bases not matched to a gene. The CDR3 contains 14 residues. Germline assignment: CDR1 MRHNA and CDR2 SNTAGT. CDR3 bases: TGTGCCAGCAGTGAGAGGACAGGCGGCGGGGAGCTGTTTTTT. Translating it yields CASSERTGGGELFF.